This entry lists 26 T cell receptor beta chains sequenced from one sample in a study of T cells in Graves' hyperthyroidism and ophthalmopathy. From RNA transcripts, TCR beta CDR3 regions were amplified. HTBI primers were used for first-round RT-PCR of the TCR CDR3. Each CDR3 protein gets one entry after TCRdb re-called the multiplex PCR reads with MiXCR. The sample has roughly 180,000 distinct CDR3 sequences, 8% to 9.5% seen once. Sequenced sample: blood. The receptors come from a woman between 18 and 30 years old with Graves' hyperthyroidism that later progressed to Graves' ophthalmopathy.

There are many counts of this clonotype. CDR3 region: CASVERGAYNSPLHF. CDR3 DNA sequence: TGCGCCAGCGTCGAGCGGGGAGCCTATAATTCACCCCTCCACTTT. The chain combines TRBV10-2 with TRBJ1-6; D gene uncertain. Germline V gives CDR1 WSHSY, CDR2 SAAADI. The CDR3 extends over 15 amino acids. The V and J ends lost 8 bases and 2 bases respectively, with 13 bases between them.

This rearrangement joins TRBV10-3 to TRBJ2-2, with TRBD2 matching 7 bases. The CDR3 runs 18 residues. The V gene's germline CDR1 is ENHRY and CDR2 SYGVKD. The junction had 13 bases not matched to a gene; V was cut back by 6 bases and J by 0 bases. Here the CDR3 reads CAISGNPGLGTNTGELFF. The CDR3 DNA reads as TGTGCCATCAGCGGAAATCCCGGACTAGGAACGAACACCGGGGAGCTGTTTTTT.

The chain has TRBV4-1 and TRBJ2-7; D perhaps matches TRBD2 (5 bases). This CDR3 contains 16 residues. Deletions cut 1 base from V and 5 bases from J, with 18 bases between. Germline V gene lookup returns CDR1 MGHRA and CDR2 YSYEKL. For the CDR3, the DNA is TGCGCCAGCAGCCAAGTTATGAGTAGCGCCACCCACGAGCAGTACTTC. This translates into CASSQVMSSATHEQYF.

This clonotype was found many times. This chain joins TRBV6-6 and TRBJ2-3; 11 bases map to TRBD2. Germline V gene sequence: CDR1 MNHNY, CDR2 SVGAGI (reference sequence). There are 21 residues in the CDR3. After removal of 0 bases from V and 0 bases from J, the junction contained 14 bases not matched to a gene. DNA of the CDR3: TGTGCCAGCAGTTACTCATATTTCTGGTCTAGCGGGGGGACCAGCACAGATACGCAGTATTTT. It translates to CASSYSYFWSSGGTSTDTQYF.

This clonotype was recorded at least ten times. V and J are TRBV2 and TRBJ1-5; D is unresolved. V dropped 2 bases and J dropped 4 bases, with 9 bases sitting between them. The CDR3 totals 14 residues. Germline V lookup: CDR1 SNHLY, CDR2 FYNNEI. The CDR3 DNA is TGTGCCAGCAGTGAAACCACTACAAATCAGCCCCAGCATTTT. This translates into CASSETTTNQPQHF.

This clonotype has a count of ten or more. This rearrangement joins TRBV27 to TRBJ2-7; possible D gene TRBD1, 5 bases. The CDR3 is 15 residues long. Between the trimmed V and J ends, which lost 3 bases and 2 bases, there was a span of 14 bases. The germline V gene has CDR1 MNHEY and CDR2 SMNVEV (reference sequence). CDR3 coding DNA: TGTGCCAGCAGTTTTTTCGGCAGGGATACCTACGAGCAGTACTTC. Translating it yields CASSFFGRDTYEQYF.

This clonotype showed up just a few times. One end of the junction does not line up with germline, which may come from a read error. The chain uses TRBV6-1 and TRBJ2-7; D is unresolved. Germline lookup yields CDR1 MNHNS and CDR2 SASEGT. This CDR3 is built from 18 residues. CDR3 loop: CASSDPPNPPGNSCEQYF. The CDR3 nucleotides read TGTGCCAGCAGTGACCCCCCGAATCCCCCAGGTAACTCCTGCGAGCAGTACTTC.

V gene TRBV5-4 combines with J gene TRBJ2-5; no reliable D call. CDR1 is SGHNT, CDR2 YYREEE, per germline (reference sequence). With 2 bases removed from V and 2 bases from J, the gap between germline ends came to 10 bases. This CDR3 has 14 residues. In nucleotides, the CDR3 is TGTGCCAGCAGCTTCGTAATGAGGCAAGAGACCCAGTACTTC. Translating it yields CASSFVMRQETQYF.

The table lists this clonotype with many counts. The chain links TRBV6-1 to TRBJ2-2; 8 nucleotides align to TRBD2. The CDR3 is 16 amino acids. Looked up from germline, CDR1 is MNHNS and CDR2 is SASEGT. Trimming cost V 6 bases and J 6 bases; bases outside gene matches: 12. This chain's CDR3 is CASRARASGFSGELFF. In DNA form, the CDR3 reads TGTGCCAGCAGGGCCCGCGCTAGCGGGTTTTCCGGGGAGCTGTTTTTT.

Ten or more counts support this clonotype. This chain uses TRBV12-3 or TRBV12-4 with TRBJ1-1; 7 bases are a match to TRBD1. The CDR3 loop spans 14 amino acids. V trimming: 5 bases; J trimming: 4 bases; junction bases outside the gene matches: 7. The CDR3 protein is CASSTTGLGTEAFF. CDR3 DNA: TGTGCCAGCAGTACGACAGGGTTGGGCACTGAAGCTTTCTTT.

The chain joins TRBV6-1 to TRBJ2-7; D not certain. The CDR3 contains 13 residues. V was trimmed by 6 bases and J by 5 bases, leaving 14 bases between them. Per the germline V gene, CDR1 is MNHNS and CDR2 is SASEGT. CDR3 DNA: TGTGCCAGCAGCTATAACAGAGGTAACGAGCAGTACGTC. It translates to CASSYNRGNEQYV.

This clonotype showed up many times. CDR3 in amino acids: CSVEVGTGIRKLFF. CDR3 nucleotide sequence: TGCAGCGTAGAGGTGGGGACAGGGATACGGAAACTGTTTTTT. The chain has TRBV29-1 and TRBJ1-4; TRBD1 agrees at 9 bases. Germline values: CDR1 SQVTM, CDR2 ANQGSEA. The junction had 13 bases not matched to a gene; V was cut back by 6 bases and J by 11 bases. CDR3 size: 14 residues.

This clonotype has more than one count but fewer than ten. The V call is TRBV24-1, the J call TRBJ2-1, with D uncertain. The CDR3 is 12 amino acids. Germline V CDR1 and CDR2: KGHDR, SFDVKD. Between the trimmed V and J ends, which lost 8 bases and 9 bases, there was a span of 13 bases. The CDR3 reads CATTGVAGEQFF. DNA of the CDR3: TGTGCCACCACGGGCGTTGCTGGTGAGCAGTTCTTC.

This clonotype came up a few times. The CDR3 reads CASSQGGTSSYNEQFF. CDR3 in DNA: TGCGCCAGCAGCCAGGGCGGGACGAGCTCCTACAATGAGCAGTTCTTC. The chain has TRBV4-1 and TRBJ2-1; tentatively, D is TRBD2 (6 bases). CDR1 and CDR2 (germline): MGHRA, YSYEKL. With 3 bases removed from V and 0 bases from J, the gap between germline ends came to 12 bases. The CDR3 extends over 16 amino acids.

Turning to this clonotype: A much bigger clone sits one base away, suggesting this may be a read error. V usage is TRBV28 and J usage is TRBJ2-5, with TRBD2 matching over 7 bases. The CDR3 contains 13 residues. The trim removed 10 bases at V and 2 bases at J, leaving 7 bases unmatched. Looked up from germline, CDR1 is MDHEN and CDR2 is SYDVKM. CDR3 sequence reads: CATRVGGQETQYF. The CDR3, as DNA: TGTGCCACCCGAGTGGGGGGGCAAGAGACCCAGTACTTC.

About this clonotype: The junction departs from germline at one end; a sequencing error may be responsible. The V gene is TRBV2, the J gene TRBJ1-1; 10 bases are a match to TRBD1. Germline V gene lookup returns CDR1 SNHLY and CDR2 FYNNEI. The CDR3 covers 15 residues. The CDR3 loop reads CAGSGRDRGNTEAFF. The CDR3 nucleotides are TGTGCCGGCAGCGGTAGGGACAGGGGGAACACTGAAGCTTTCTTT.

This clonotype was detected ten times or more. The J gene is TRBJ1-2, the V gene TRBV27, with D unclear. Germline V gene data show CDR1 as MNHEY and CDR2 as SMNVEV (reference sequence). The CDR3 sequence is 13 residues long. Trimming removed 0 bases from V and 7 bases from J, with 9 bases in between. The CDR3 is CASSLSGSSGYTF. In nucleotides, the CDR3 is TGTGCCAGCAGTTTATCCGGGTCGTCTGGCTACACCTTC.

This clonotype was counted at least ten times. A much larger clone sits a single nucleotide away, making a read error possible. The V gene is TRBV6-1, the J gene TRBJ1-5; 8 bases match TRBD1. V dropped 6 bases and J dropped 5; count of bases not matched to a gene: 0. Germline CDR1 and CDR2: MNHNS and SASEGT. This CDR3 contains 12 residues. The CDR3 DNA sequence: TGTGCCAGCAGACAGGGGGATCAGCCCCAGCATTTT. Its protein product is CASRQGDQPQHF.

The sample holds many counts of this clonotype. The DNA of the CDR3 is TGTGCCAGCAGTTACTCTAGACAGGGTGTTCGTGAAAAACTGTTTTTT. Its translation: CASSYSRQGVREKLFF. The chain recombines TRBV6-6 with TRBJ1-4, with 7 bases lining up with TRBD1. Looked up from germline, CDR1 is MNHNY and CDR2 is SVGAGI (reference sequence). V was pared by 0 bases and J by 7 bases, with 8 bases of the junction left unmatched. The CDR3 is 16 amino acids.

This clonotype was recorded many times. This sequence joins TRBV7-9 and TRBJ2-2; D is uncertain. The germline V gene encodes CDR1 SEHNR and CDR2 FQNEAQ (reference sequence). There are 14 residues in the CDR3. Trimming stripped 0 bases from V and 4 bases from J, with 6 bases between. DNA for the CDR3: TGTGCCAGCAGCTTAGCGGGGTCCACCGGGGAGCTGTTTTTT. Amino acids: CASSLAGSTGELFF. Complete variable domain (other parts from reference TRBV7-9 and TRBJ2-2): DTGVSQNPRHKITKRGQNVTFRCDPISEHNRLYWYRQTLGQGPEFLTYFQNEAQLEKSRLLSDRFSAERPKGSFSTLEIQRTEQGDSAMYLCASSLAGSTGELFFGEGSRLTVL.

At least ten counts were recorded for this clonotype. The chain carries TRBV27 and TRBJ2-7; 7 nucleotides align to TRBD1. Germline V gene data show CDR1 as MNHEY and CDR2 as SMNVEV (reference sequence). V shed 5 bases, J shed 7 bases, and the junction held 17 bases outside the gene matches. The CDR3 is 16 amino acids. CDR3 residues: CASSPTTGLAVWEQYF. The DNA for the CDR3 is TGTGCCAGCAGTCCAACGACAGGGTTGGCTGTGTGGGAGCAGTACTTC.

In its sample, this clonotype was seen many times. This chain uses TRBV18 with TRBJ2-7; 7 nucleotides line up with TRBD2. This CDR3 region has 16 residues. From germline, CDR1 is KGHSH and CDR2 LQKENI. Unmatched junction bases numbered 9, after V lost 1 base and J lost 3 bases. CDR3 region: CASSPLAAGVFYEQYF. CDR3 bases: TGTGCCAGCTCACCACTCGCGGCGGGAGTTTTCTACGAGCAGTACTTC. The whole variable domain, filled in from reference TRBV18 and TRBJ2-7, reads NAGVMQNPRHLVRRRGQEARLRCSPMKGHSHVYWYRQLPEEGLKFMVYLQKENIIDESGMPKERFSAEFPKEGPSILRIQQVVRGDSAAYFCASSPLAAGVFYEQYFGPGTRLTVT.

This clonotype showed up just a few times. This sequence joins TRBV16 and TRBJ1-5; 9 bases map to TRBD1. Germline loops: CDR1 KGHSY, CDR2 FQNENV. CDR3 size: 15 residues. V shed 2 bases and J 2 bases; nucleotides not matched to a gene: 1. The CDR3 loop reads CASSQGDRGNQPQHF. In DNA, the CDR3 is TGTGCCAGCAGCCAAGGGGACAGGGGCAATCAGCCCCAGCATTTT. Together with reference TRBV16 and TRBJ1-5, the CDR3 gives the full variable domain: GEEVAQTPKHLVRGEGQKAKLYCAPIKGHSYVFWYQQVLKNEFKFLISFQNENVFDETGMPKERFSAKCLPNSPCSLEIQATKLEDSAVYFCASSQGDRGNQPQHFGDGTRLSIL.

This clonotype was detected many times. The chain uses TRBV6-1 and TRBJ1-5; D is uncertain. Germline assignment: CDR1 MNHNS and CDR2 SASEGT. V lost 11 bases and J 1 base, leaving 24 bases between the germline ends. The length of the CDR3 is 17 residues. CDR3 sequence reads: CAPSGPGPLKSNQPQHF. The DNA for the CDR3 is TGTGCCCCCTCTGGTCCCGGACCACTGAAAAGCAATCAGCCCCAGCATTTT.

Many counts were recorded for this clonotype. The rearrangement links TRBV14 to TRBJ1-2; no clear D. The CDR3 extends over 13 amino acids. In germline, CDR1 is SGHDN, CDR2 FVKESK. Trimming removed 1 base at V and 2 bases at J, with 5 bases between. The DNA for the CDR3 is TGTGCCAGCAGCCAAGTCGCCAACTATGGCTACACCTTC. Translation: CASSQVANYGYTF.

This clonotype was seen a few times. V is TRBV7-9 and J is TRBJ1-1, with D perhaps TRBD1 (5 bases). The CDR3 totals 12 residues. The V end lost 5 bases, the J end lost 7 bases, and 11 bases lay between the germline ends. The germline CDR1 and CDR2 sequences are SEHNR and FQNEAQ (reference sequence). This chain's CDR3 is CASSPTEVEAFF. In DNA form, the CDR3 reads TGTGCCAGCAGCCCGACAGAAGTTGAAGCTTTCTTT. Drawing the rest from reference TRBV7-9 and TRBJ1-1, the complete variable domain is DTGVSQNPRHKITKRGQNVTFRCDPISEHNRLYWYRQTLGQGPEFLTYFQNEAQLEKSRLLSDRFSAERPKGSFSTLEIQRTEQGDSAMYLCASSPTEVEAFFGQGTRLTVV.